This T cell receptor beta chain was sequenced for a study of radiotherapy plus CTLA-4 blockade in lung cancer. Libraries were prepared by immunoSEQ multiplex PCR; TCRdb keeps only in-frame clonotypes and omits some of them. The top ten hold roughly 3.5% of the sample, which has about 95,000 clones, 82% seen once. This CDR3 has 15 residues. The V end lost 1 base, the J end lost 0 bases, and 8 bases lay between the germline ends. The germline V gene has CDR1 SGHKS and CDR2 YYEKEE (reference sequence). The specimen was peripheral blood, collected from a patient treated with radiotherapy plus ipilimumab. The receptor's source is a human donor with non-small cell lung cancer who had a partial response to radiotherapy plus ipilimumab. The chain uses TRBV5-5 and TRBJ1-3; D unresolved. CDR3 amino acids: CASSLRGLSGNTIYF. The CDR3 bases are TGTGCCAGCAGCTTGCGGGGTCTCTCTGGAAACACCATATATTTT.